The clone carrying this T cell receptor beta chain was counted ten times or more. Its target is not known. MiXCR was run by TCRdb on the RACE reads, yielding one entry per CDR3 protein. The table includes some 94,000 distinct CDR3 sequences, around 12% detected once. The time point here: patch test 1, 2 weeks after DPC sensitization. This sample's treatment: therapeutic diphenylcyclopropenone sensitization with weekly scalp DPC. Blood draws preceded each patch test application. These data are taken from a study of human T cells and chemical hapten exposure. The study's findings and limits: The study found that PT1 expanded TCR counts correlated positively with patch test score. The number of TCRs above 1 in 1000 frequency did not change after DPC sensitization.

The input for sequencing was whole blood, taken in connection with sensitization to the hapten diphenylcyclopropenone (DPC). The sequence came from a woman aged 40 to 50 with alopecia areata. Some clones in this sample may be carry-over from other donors' samples.

This CDR3 reads CASSSRTGRVFGANVLTF. CDR3 in DNA: TGTGCCAGCAGCTCCCGGACAGGGAGGGTCTTTGGGGCCAACGTCCTGACTTTC. The J gene is TRBJ2-6, the V gene TRBV14, with a tentative D call TRBD1 (8 bases). Looked up from germline, CDR1 is SGHDN and CDR2 is FVKESK. The V end lost 5 bases, the J end lost 3 bases, and 20 bases lay between the germline ends. The CDR3 loop spans 18 amino acids.